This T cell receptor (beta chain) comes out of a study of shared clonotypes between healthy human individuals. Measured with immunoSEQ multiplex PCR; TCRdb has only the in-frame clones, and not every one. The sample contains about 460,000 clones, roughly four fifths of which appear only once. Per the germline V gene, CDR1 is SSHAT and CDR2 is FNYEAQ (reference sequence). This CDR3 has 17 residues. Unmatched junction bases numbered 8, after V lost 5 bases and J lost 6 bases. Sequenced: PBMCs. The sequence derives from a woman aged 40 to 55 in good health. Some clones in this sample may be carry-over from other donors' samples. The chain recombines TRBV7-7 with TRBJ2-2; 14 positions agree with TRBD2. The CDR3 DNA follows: TGTGCCAGCAGCCTGAGAGGGACTAGCGGGAGTCCCGGGGAGCTGTTTTTT. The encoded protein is CASSLRGTSGSPGELFF.